Below, 25 T cell receptor beta chains from the same sample are listed, as sequenced in a study of shared T cell receptors in the human thymus. Sequenced by immunoSEQ multiplex PCR; TCRdb stores in-frame clones only, minus some. The repertoire holds about 660,000 clones, with about 90% as singletons. Separately, the same data were catalogued under a study of human thymus T cells.

The sequencing sample was made of thymocytes. These receptors were taken from a boy younger than two with a congenital heart defect.

This chain joins TRBV6-1 and TRBJ1-5; D may be TRBD1 (6 bases). V lost 6 bases and J 7 bases, leaving 16 bases between the germline ends. CDR1 is MNHNS, CDR2 SASEGT, per germline. This CDR3 spans 14 amino acids. The CDR3: CASRTTGSYQPQHF. DNA for the CDR3: TGTGCCAGCAGGACCACAGGGTCTTACCAGCCCCAGCATTTT.

This chain uses TRBV23-1 with TRBJ1-5, with 9 bases that match TRBD1. TRBV23-1 carries the ORF label, with uncertain function. V dropped 4 bases and J dropped 2; count of bases not matched to a gene: 6. This CDR3 is 16 amino acids long. The CDR3 region has the DNA TGCGCCAGCAGTCCACGACAGGGGGGGGGCAATCAGCCCCAGCATTTT. This codes for CASSPRQGGGNQPQHF.

This rearrangement joins TRBV6-5 to TRBJ2-1; 9 positions agree with TRBD2. This CDR3 has 14 residues. The V gene end was trimmed by 7 bases and the J gene end by 5 bases; junction bases not matched to a gene: 6. Germline CDR1 reads MNHEY; CDR2 reads SVGAGI. The CDR3 loop is CASMTSGLNNEQFF. The DNA of the CDR3 is TGTGCCAGCATGACTAGCGGCTTGAACAATGAGCAGTTCTTC.

The chain combines TRBV27 with TRBJ2-2; D gene ambiguous. Germline CDR1 is MNHEY and CDR2 is SMNVEV (reference sequence). CDR3 length equals 11 residues. The germline V and J ends were trimmed by 8 bases and 6 bases, with 7 bases remaining between them. CDR3 nucleotide sequence: TGTGCCAGCTGTGCAGCCGGGGAGCTGTTTTTT. This sequence encodes CASCAAGELFF.

Only one count was recorded for this clone. The chain links TRBV28 to TRBJ2-5; 7 nucleotides align to TRBD2. The V gene end was trimmed by 5 bases and the J gene end by 2 bases; junction bases not matched to a gene: 11. Germline CDR1 is MDHEN and CDR2 is SYDVKM. This CDR3 spans 16 amino acids. Here the CDR3 reads CASSAPVERGQETQYF. CDR3 coding DNA: TGTGCCAGCAGTGCACCCGTGGAGCGGGGACAAGAGACCCAGTACTTC.

This chain uses TRBV28 with TRBJ2-1, with D possibly TRBD2 on 5 matching bases. CDR1 is MDHEN and CDR2 is SYDVKM in the germline V gene. The V end lost 4 bases, the J end lost 0 bases, and 13 bases lay between the germline ends. The CDR3 contains 16 residues. The CDR3 DNA is TGTGCCAGCAGTTCTCAGCGGACCTGCTCCTACAATGAGCAGTTCTTC. It translates to CASSSQRTCSYNEQFF.

This clone occurred once. The chain carries TRBV7-6 and TRBJ2-1; D might be TRBD1 (7 bases). CDR3 length: 16 amino acids. The ends were cut back, 7 bases at V and 4 bases at J, with 20 bases in the middle. Germline assignment: CDR1 SGHVS and CDR2 FNYEAQ. The CDR3 region is CASTPRGQGVYNEQFF. CDR3 DNA: TGTGCCAGCACCCCACGGGGGCAGGGGGTATACAATGAGCAGTTCTTC.

On this clone: One end of the junction fails to match germline, which may point to a read error. The chain carries TRBV4-3 and TRBJ2-1, with 9 bases aligning to TRBD1. Germline loops: CDR1 LGHNA, CDR2 YSLEER. This CDR3 has 13 residues. CDR3 in amino acids: CASSQNRGLAPIF. CDR3 coding DNA: TGCGCCAGCAGCCAAAACAGGGGGCTCGCTCCTATCTTC.

This rearrangement joins TRBV28 to TRBJ1-5; 7 nucleotides match TRBD1. Germline V gene lookup returns CDR1 MDHEN and CDR2 SYDVKM. Trimming removed 6 bases from V and 4 bases from J; junction bases left unmatched: 12. The length of the CDR3 is 16 residues. The CDR3 protein is CASSELTGSSNQPQHF. The CDR3 DNA follows: TGTGCCAGCAGCGAGTTGACAGGGTCCTCTAATCAGCCCCAGCATTTT.

Worth noting for this clone: Other DNA sequences of this sample code for an identical CDR3. The V gene is TRBV6-1, the J gene TRBJ1-6; the match to TRBD1 covers 7 bases. CDR3 length: 17 residues. Germline trimming cut 2 bases from V and 4 bases from J; bases unmatched to any gene: 8. Germline V CDR1 and CDR2: MNHNS, SASEGT. Written as DNA, the CDR3 is TGTGCCAGCAGTGAACGTTGCCTACAGGGGTATAATTCACCCCTCCACTTT. It specifies CASSERCLQGYNSPLHF.

The V gene is TRBV5-1, the J gene TRBJ1-1, with D possibly matching TRBD1 (6 bases). The germline gives CDR1 SGHRS, CDR2 YFSETQ. There are 15 residues in the CDR3. V lost 4 bases to trimming and J lost 2 bases, with 15 bases between them. CDR3 DNA sequence: TGCGCCAGCAGCGCAACTCCCGGGACAAACACTGAAGCTTTCTTT. This translates into CASSATPGTNTEAFF.

This chain joins TRBV29-1 and TRBJ2-1, with 8 nucleotides matching TRBD1. The CDR3 covers 17 residues. Losses at the gene ends were 8 bases for V and 0 bases for J; bases not matched to a gene: 15. Germline assignment: CDR1 SQVTM and CDR2 ANQGSEA. The CDR3 bases are TGCAGCTTCCGGACAGGGAGAGGCTTGGGCTCCTACAATGAGCAGTTCTTC. It is translated as CSFRTGRGLGSYNEQFF.

This chain links TRBV5-6 with TRBJ1-4; TRBD1 agrees at 11 bases. Per germline, CDR1 SGHDT and CDR2 YYEEEE. V gave up 6 bases and J gave up 4 bases; unmatched junction bases: 5. CDR3 length: 15 amino acids. The CDR3 DNA reads TGTGCCAGCACCCAGGACAGGGGGCATAATGAAAAACTGTTTTTT. Translation: CASTQDRGHNEKLFF.

The rearrangement uses TRBV28 and TRBJ2-5; D is possibly TRBD2 (6 bases). Germline CDR1 reads MDHEN; CDR2 reads SYDVKM. V was shortened by 6 bases and J by 0 bases, with 23 bases between the two germline ends. This CDR3 spans 18 amino acids. CDR3 nucleotide sequence: TGTGCCAGCAGCCCTGCCGGGGAGGTAAGGGAGTACCAAGAGACCCAGTACTTC. Translating it yields CASSPAGEVREYQETQYF.

The chain carries TRBV9 and TRBJ2-7, with D unclear. Germline CDR1 is SGDLS and CDR2 is YYNGEE. There are 13 residues in the CDR3. Trimming cost V 1 base and J 5 bases, with 10 bases left between them. DNA for the CDR3: TGTGCCAGCAGCGTACCTGGTAGCCACGAGCAGTACTTC. Translated, it gives CASSVPGSHEQYF.

The chain combines TRBV6-6 with TRBJ2-2, with D possibly TRBD2 on 6 matching bases. The CDR3 covers 15 residues. The V and J ends lost 6 bases and 2 bases respectively, with 13 bases between them. CDR1 and CDR2 from the germline V gene are MNHNY and SVGAGI (reference sequence). CDR3 DNA: TGTGCCAGCAGCACCGGGACTTACAACACCGGGGAGCTGTTTTTT. It yields the protein CASSTGTYNTGELFF.

In its sample, this clone was seen once. The chain uses TRBV30 and TRBJ2-2; 7 positions agree with TRBD1. The CDR3 loop spans 14 amino acids. V lost 3 bases, J lost 3 bases, and 4 bases stayed unmatched. The germline CDR1 and CDR2 sequences are GTSNPN and SVGIG (reference sequence). The CDR3 region has the DNA TGTGCCTGGAGCGACAGGGCGGACACCGGGGAGCTGTTTTTT. It codes for CAWSDRADTGELFF.

This rearrangement joins TRBV13 to TRBJ1-5; unclear D gene. The ends were cut back, 3 bases at V and 9 bases at J, with 24 bases in the middle. Germline V CDR1 and CDR2: PRHDT, FYEKMQ (reference sequence). This CDR3 spans 17 amino acids. The CDR3 DNA follows: TGTGCCAGCAGCTTTAGTCGTGGGCTCGCGGGGAATTGGCCCCAGCATTTT. Its protein product is CASSFSRGLAGNWPQHF.

V gene TRBV5-4 combines with J gene TRBJ1-4, with 8 bases matching TRBD1. Germline CDR1 SGHNT, CDR2 YYREEE (reference sequence). Losses at the gene ends were 3 bases for V and 4 bases for J; bases not matched to a gene: 5. CDR3 length equals 15 residues. CDR3 sequence reads: CASSSGTGFNEKLFF. For the CDR3, the DNA is TGTGCCAGCAGCTCAGGGACAGGCTTTAATGAAAAACTGTTTTTT.

This rearrangement joins TRBV10-3 to TRBJ2-7; 8 nucleotides align to TRBD1. The germline V gene has CDR1 ENHRY and CDR2 SYGVKD. The CDR3 runs to 15 residues. The ends lost 2 bases at V and 3 bases at J; junction bases unmatched: 6. CDR3 DNA sequence: TGTGCCATCAGTGAGGCACAGGACAGGGTCTACGAGCAGTACTTC. Translating gives CAISEAQDRVYEQYF.

Details on this clone: Other nucleotide sequences in the sample specify the same CDR3. The V and J genes are TRBV10-3 and TRBJ2-7; 11 bases map to TRBD2. The germline gives CDR1 ENHRY, CDR2 SYGVKD. V lost 8 bases to trimming and J lost 3 bases; unmatched junction nucleotides: 0. This CDR3 contains 12 residues. This CDR3 reads CAIGTSGYEQYF. The CDR3 region has the DNA TGTGCCATCGGGACTAGCGGCTACGAGCAGTACTTC.

CDR3 residues: CASSQTGLGAETQYF. Written as DNA, the CDR3 is TGCGCCAGCAGCCAAACGGGACTAGGTGCGGAGACCCAGTACTTC. The V and J genes are TRBV4-1 and TRBJ2-5; TRBD2 matches at 8 bases. Unmatched junction bases numbered 7, after V lost 2 bases and J lost 5 bases. This CDR3 spans 15 amino acids. Germline V gene sequence: CDR1 MGHRA, CDR2 YSYEKL.

This clone was counted a single time. This chain links TRBV28 with TRBJ1-1, with TRBD1 identical over 8 bases. Trimming cost V 3 bases and J 5 bases; bases outside gene matches: 5. In germline, CDR1 is MDHEN, CDR2 SYDVKM. The length of the CDR3 is 14 residues. The CDR3 DNA is TGTGCCAGCAGTTTCAGGGGGCGTCGGACTGAAGCTTTCTTT. Amino acid sequence: CASSFRGRRTEAFF. Full variable domain (rest looked up from reference TRBV28 and TRBJ1-1): DVKVTQSSRYLVKRTGEKVFLECVQDMDHENMFWYRQDPGLGLRLIYFSYDVKMKEKGDIPEGYSVSREKKERFSLILESASTNQTSMYLCASSFRGRRTEAFFGQGTRLTVV.

The rearrangement joins TRBV4-1 to TRBJ2-3; D may be TRBD2 (5 bases). V was pared by 0 bases and J by 6 bases, with 7 bases between. Germline V gene sequence: CDR1 MGHRA, CDR2 YSYEKL. The CDR3 consists of 13 residues. DNA of the CDR3: TGCGCCAGCAGCCAAGACTCGGGGGATACGCAGTATTTT. As protein: CASSQDSGDTQYF.

The chain has TRBV6-5 and TRBJ2-7; 8 bases are shared with TRBD1. The CDR3 loop spans 11 amino acids. After removal of 5 bases from V and 11 bases from J, the junction contained 5 bases not matched to a gene. Looked up from germline, CDR1 is MNHEY and CDR2 is SVGAGI. The CDR3 coding sequence is TGTGCCAGCAGTGGACAGGGTAGAGAGTACTTC. This encodes CASSGQGREYF.